This T cell receptor (beta chain) was obtained from a study of CD8 T cells in ankylosing spondylitis. MiXCR, run by TCRdb on the 5' RACE reads, gives a single entry per CDR3 protein. The sample lists about 270,000 distinct CDR3 sequences; roughly 32% were seen once. Germline V CDR1 and CDR2: MRHNA, SNTAGT. The CDR3 spans 16 residues. The V end lost 0 bases, the J end lost 8 bases, and 17 bases lay between the germline ends. A few counts support this clonotype. Material: blood, either unsorted or a sorted T cell fraction (not recorded which). V gene TRBV6-4 combines with J gene TRBJ2-1, with D possibly TRBD2 on 7 matching bases. This receptor was obtained from a male donor with ankylosing spondylitis or in good health (not recorded which). For the CDR3, the DNA is TGTGCCAGCAGTGACTCGCCGACTAGGGGGGGGGATGAGCAGTTCTTC. This gives the protein CASSDSPTRGGDEQFF.